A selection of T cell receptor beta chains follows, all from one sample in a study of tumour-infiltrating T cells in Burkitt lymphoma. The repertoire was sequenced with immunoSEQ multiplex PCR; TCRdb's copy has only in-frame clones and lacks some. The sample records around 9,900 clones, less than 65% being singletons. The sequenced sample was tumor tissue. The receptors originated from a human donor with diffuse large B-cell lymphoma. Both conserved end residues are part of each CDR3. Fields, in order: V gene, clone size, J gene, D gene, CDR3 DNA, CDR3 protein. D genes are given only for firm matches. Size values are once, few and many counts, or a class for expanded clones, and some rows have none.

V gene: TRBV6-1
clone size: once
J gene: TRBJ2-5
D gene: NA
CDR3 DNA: TGTGCCAGCGGGTTAGCGACGTCTCAAGAGACCCAGTACTTC
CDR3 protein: CASGLATSQETQYF

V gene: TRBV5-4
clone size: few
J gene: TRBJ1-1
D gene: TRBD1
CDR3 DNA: TGTGCCAGCAGGAAAGACAGGGGCGGGAACACTGAAGCTTTCTTT
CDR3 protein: CASRKDRGGNTEAFF

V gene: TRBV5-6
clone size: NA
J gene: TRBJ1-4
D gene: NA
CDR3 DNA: TGTGCCAGCAGCTTCGACAGTTCTGAAAAACTGTTTTTT
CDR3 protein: CASSFDSSEKLFF

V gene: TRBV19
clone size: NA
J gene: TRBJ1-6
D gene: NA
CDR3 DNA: TGTGCCAGTAGTATTCAGGCAGAGTTGGGGTCACCCCTCCACTTT
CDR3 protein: CASSIQAELGSPLHF

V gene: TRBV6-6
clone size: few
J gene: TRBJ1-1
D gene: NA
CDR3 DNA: TGTGCCAGCATCACACACGTTGAAGCTTTCTTT
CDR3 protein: CASITHVEAFF

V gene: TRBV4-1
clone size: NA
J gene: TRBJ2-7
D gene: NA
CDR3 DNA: TGCGCCAGCAGCCCAGGGTACGAGCAGTACTTC
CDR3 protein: CASSPGYEQYF

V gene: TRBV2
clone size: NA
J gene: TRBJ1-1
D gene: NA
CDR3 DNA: TGTGCCAGCAGTGAGACCGGGCTCAGGGTAATGAACACTGAAGCTTTCTTT
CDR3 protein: CASSETGLRVMNTEAFF

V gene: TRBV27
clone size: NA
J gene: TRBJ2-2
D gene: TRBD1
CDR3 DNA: TGTGCCAGCAGATCGTCCCCGCGGGACAGGGGTTCCGGGGAGCTGTTTTTT
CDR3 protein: CASRSSPRDRGSGELFF

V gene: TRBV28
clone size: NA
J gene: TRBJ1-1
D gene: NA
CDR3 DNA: TGTGCCAGCAGTTTAAGTGACACTGAAGCTTTCTTT
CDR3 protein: CASSLSDTEAFF

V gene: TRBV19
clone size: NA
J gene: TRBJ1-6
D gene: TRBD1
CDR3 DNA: TGTGCCACCAAAACAGGGGTAAATTCACCCCTCCACTTT
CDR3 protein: CATKTGVNSPLHF

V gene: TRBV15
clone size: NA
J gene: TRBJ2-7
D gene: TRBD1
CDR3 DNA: TGTGCCACCAGCAGGCACGGGGACAGGGGGGACGAGCAGTACTTC
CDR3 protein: CATSRHGDRGDEQYF

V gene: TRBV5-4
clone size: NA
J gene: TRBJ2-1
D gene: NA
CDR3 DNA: TGTGCCAGTTCCTTAAGCCCACGGGATGAGCAGTTCTTC
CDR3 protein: CASSLSPRDEQFF

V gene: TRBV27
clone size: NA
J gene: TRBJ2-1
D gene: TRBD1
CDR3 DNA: TGTGCCAGCAGTTCCCTTAGGAGGGACAGGGGAGTAGAGGAGCAGTTCTTC
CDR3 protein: CASSSLRRDRGVEEQFF

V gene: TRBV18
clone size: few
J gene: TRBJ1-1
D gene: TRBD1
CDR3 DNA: TGTGCCAGCTCACCTGGAAGACAGGGTGTATCCACTGAAGCTTTCTTT
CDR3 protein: CASSPGRQGVSTEAFF